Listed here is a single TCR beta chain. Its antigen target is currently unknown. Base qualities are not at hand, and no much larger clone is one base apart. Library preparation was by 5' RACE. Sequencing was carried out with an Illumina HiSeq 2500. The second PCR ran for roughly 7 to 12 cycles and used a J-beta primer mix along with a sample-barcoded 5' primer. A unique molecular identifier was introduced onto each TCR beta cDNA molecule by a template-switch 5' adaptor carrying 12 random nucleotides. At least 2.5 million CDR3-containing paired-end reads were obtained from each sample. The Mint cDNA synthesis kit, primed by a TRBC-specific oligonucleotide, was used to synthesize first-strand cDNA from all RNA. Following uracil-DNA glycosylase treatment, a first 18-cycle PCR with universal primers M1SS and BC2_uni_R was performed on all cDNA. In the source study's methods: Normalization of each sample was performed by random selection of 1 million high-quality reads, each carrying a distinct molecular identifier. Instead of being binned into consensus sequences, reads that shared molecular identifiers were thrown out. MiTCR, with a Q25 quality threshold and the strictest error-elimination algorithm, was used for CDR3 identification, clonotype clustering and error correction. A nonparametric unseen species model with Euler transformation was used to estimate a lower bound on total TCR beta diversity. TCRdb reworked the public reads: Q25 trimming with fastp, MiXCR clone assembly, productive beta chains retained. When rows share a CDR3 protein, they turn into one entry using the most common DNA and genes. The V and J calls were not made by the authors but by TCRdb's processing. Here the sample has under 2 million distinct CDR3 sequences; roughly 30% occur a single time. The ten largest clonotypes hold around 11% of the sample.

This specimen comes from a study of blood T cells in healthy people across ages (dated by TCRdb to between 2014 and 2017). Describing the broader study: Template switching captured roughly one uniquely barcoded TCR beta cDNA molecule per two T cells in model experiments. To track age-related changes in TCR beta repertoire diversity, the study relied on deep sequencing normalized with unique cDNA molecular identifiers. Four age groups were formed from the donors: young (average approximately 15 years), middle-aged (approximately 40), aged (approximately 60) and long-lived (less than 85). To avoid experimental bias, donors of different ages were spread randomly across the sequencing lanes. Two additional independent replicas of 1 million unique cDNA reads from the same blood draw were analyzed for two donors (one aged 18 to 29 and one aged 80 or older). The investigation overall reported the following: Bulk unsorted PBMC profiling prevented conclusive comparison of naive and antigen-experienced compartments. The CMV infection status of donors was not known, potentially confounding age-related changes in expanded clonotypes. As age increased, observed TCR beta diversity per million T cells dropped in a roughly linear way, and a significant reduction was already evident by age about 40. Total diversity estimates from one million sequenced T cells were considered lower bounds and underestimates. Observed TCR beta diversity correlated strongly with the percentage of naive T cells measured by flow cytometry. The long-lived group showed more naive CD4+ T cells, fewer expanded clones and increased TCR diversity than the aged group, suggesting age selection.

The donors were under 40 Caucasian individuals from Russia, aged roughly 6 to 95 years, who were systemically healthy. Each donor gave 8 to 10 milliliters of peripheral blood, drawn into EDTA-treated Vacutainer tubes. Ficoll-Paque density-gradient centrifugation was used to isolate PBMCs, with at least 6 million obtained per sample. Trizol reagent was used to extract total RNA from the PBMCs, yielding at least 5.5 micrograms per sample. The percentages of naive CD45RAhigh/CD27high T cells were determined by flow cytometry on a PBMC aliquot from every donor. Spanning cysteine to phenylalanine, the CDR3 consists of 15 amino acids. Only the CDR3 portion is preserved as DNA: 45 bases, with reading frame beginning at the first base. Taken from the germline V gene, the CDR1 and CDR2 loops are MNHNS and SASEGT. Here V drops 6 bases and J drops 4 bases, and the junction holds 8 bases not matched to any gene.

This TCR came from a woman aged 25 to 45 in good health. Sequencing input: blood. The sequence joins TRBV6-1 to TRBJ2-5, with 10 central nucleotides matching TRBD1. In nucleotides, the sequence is TGTGCCAGCAGCAAAGACAGGGGGCAAGTAGAGACCCAGTACTTC. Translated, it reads CASSKDRGQVETQYF.